This T cell receptor (beta chain) stems from a study of CD8+CD57+ T cells in acquired aplastic anemia. Patients chosen for sequencing had shown CD8+CD57+ cell expansion by flow cytometry. The germline V and J ends were trimmed by 7 bases and 0 bases, with 7 bases remaining between them. Germline V lookup: CDR1 KGHDR, CDR2 SFDVKD. There are 13 residues in the CDR3. TCR beta VDJ combinations and CDR3 sequences were profiled from genomic DNA. MiXCR was run by TCRdb on the reads, yielding one entry per CDR3 protein. The data contain about 160,000 distinct CDR3 sequences, less than 50% of them singletons. V is TRBV24-1 and J is TRBJ2-3, with no clear D. Material for sequencing was sorted CD4+, CD8+, or CD8+CD57+ T cells (not recorded which) from PBMCs. The sequence came from a human donor with aplastic anemia. For the CDR3, the DNA is TGTGCCACCAGCTCCCAGAGCACAGATACGCAGTATTTT. Its protein is CATSSQSTDTQYF.